A selection of T cell receptor beta chains follows, all from one sample in a study of radiation and T cells in renal cell carcinoma. The table came from immunoSEQ multiplex PCR; TCRdb's copy has only in-frame clones and leaves some out. The sample has under 55,000 clones; 65% to 90% are singletons. The starting material was blood, obtained from a patient whose treatment included radiotherapy and nephrectomy. These receptors were obtained from a woman in her seventies with renal cell carcinoma. Each CDR3 is given with its conserved first and last residue. Each record gives: CDR3 DNA, CDR3 protein, J gene, D gene, clone size, V gene. D genes are given only for firm matches. The size entry is marked missing in some rows and otherwise reads once, few, many or a size class.

cdr3_nt: TGTGCCACTGCCCATGGGGTGAACACTGAAGCTTTCTTT
cdr3_aa: CATAHGVNTEAFF
j_call: TRBJ1-1
d_call: -
clone_size: few
v_call: TRBV19

cdr3_nt: TGTGCCAGCAACCAATACGTGGCAGCGCGAGAGACCCAGTACTTC
cdr3_aa: CASNQYVAARETQYF
j_call: TRBJ2-5
d_call: -
clone_size: few
v_call: TRBV7-2

cdr3_nt: TGTGCCAGCGGCTACTTAATGGGCTACACCTTC
cdr3_aa: CASGYLMGYTF
j_call: TRBJ1-2
d_call: -
clone_size: once
v_call: TRBV6-1

cdr3_nt: TGCGCCAGCAGCGTTCGGGGGGGCCGAGAGACCCAGTACTTC
cdr3_aa: CASSVRGGRETQYF
j_call: TRBJ2-5
d_call: TRBD2
clone_size: -
v_call: TRBV5-1

cdr3_nt: TGTGCCAGCAGCCATATGGCGGGGGTCGGTGAAAAACTGTTTTTT
cdr3_aa: CASSHMAGVGEKLFF
j_call: TRBJ1-4
d_call: -
clone_size: once
v_call: TRBV4-2

cdr3_nt: TGTGCCAGCAGCCAAGATCATACAGGGGGGGAAAAACTGTTTTTT
cdr3_aa: CASSQDHTGGEKLFF
j_call: TRBJ1-4
d_call: TRBD1
clone_size: -
v_call: TRBV4-2

cdr3_nt: TGCAGCGTGGGGGACACGGGTCAGCCCCAGCATTTT
cdr3_aa: CSVGDTGQPQHF
j_call: TRBJ1-5
d_call: -
clone_size: -
v_call: TRBV29-1

cdr3_nt: TGCAGCGTCGGACAGGGGATTCAAGAGACCCAGTACTTC
cdr3_aa: CSVGQGIQETQYF
j_call: TRBJ2-5
d_call: TRBD1
clone_size: -
v_call: TRBV29-1

cdr3_nt: TGTGCCAGCAGCTTATCCGGGATGTTATCGAACACCATATATTTT
cdr3_aa: CASSLSGMLSNTIYF
j_call: TRBJ1-3
d_call: -
clone_size: -
v_call: TRBV7-9

cdr3_nt: TGTGCCAGCAGCCCGACAGGGGGCTCTGGAAACACCATATATTTT
cdr3_aa: CASSPTGGSGNTIYF
j_call: TRBJ1-3
d_call: TRBD1
clone_size: -
v_call: TRBV6-1

cdr3_nt: TGTGCCATCAGACCGGAAGGGGGGGAAGGAGAGACCCAGTACTTC
cdr3_aa: CAIRPEGGEGETQYF
j_call: TRBJ2-5
d_call: -
clone_size: once
v_call: TRBV10-3

cdr3_nt: TGTGCCAGCAGCTTTATGGCGGGTCTCGGAAACACCATATATTTT
cdr3_aa: CASSFMAGLGNTIYF
j_call: TRBJ1-3
d_call: -
clone_size: medium-sized
v_call: TRBV5-5

cdr3_nt: TGTGCCAGCAGCGATTACCAACTAGGCTCCTATAATTCACCCCTCCACTTT
cdr3_aa: CASSDYQLGSYNSPLHF
j_call: TRBJ1-6
d_call: -
clone_size: -
v_call: TRBV5-4

cdr3_nt: TGTGCCAGCAGCTTGAGACAGGGGCATGGCTACACCTTC
cdr3_aa: CASSLRQGHGYTF
j_call: TRBJ1-2
d_call: TRBD1
clone_size: few
v_call: TRBV5-4

cdr3_nt: TGTGCCAGCAGGGAGGGACAGGGGCCCTACGAGCAGTACTTC
cdr3_aa: CASREGQGPYEQYF
j_call: TRBJ2-7
d_call: TRBD1
clone_size: -
v_call: TRBV2

cdr3_nt: TGCGCCAGCAGCTCCGGACAGGGGTGGACTGAAGCTTTCTTT
cdr3_aa: CASSSGQGWTEAFF
j_call: TRBJ1-1
d_call: TRBD1
clone_size: once
v_call: TRBV5-1

cdr3_nt: TGTGCCAGCAGCCCCGAGGGATTCTCACTTAACTATGGCTACACCTTC
cdr3_aa: CASSPEGFSLNYGYTF
j_call: TRBJ1-2
d_call: -
clone_size: -
v_call: TRBV7-8

cdr3_nt: TGTGCCCGTCCGCCCGGGGGACGTCGTAATGAAAAACTGTTTTTT
cdr3_aa: CARPPGGRRNEKLFF
j_call: TRBJ1-4
d_call: -
clone_size: -
v_call: TRBV30

cdr3_nt: TGTGCCAGCAGCCGAAAAGGCCGAGCGATACAAGAGACCCAGTACTTC
cdr3_aa: CASSRKGRAIQETQYF
j_call: TRBJ2-5
d_call: -
clone_size: few
v_call: TRBV11-2

cdr3_nt: TGTGCCAGCAGCGAGGGGGAGACAGGGCGGCCTAATGAAAAACTGTTTTTT
cdr3_aa: CASSEGETGRPNEKLFF
j_call: TRBJ1-4
d_call: TRBD1
clone_size: -
v_call: TRBV9

cdr3_nt: TGTGCCAGCAGCGTAGACTCTGACAGGGGAAAGGAAGCTTTCTTT
cdr3_aa: CASSVDSDRGKEAFF
j_call: TRBJ1-1
d_call: TRBD1
clone_size: few
v_call: TRBV9

cdr3_nt: TGTGCCAGCAGCCCGGGACGAGGCTACGAGCAGTACTTC
cdr3_aa: CASSPGRGYEQYF
j_call: TRBJ2-7
d_call: -
clone_size: -
v_call: TRBV14

cdr3_nt: TGTGCCAGCAGCCGGACGGATGGCACTGAAGCTTTCTTT
cdr3_aa: CASSRTDGTEAFF
j_call: TRBJ1-1
d_call: -
clone_size: -
v_call: TRBV27

cdr3_nt: TGTGCCAGCCAACGACAGGGTGGCACTGAAGCTTTCTTT
cdr3_aa: CASQRQGGTEAFF
j_call: TRBJ1-1
d_call: TRBD1
clone_size: -
v_call: TRBV27